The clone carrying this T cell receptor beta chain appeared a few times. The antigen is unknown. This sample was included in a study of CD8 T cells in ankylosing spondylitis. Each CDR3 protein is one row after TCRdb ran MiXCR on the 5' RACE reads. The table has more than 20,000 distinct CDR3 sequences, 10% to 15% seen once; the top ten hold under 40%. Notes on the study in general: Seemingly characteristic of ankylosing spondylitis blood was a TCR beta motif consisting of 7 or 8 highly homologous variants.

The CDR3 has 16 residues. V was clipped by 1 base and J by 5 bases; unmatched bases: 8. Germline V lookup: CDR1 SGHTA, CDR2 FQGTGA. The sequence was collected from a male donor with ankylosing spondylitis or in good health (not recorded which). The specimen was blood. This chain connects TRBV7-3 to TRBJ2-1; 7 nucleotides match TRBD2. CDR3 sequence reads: CASSLKGGRSDNEQFF. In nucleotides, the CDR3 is TGTGCCAGCAGCTTAAAGGGCGGGAGAAGCGACAATGAGCAGTTCTTC.